The next 22 T cell receptor beta chains were all read from a single sample in a study of cytomegalovirus exposure and HLA in healthy donors. The PCR contained 60 Vbeta and 13 Jbeta primers. Clones were read by immunoSEQ multiplex PCR, and TCRdb kept only the in-frame ones, dropping some. Seen here are about 140,000 clones, 65% to 80% observed once, and the top ten hold around 3.1%. Sequencing was performed on PBMCs. These receptors were obtained from a middle-aged man in good health and CMV-seronegative.

This rearrangement joins TRBV11-2 to TRBJ1-1; 9 bases align to TRBD1. The CDR3 length is 13 residues. The ends lost 3 bases at V and 10 bases at J; junction bases unmatched: 6. CDR1 is SGHAT, CDR2 FQNNGV, per germline. This CDR3 is CASSFRQGVLAFF. Here the CDR3 DNA reads TGTGCCAGCAGCTTTAGACAGGGGGTCTTAGCTTTCTTT.

The chain joins TRBV4-3 to TRBJ1-2; 12 bases line up with TRBD1. This CDR3 has 16 residues. The germline gives CDR1 LGHNA, CDR2 YSLEER. With 0 bases clipped from V and 6 bases from J, the junction kept 5 bases outside the gene matches. The DNA of the CDR3 is TGCGCCAGCAGCCAAGAAGGGACAGGGGGCAAGGATGGCTACACCTTC. Its protein product is CASSQEGTGGKDGYTF.

The chain recombines TRBV30 with TRBJ2-5; D is ambiguous. The CDR3 is made up of 11 amino acids. Trimming stripped 4 bases from V and 4 bases from J, with 7 bases between. Germline V gene sequence: CDR1 GTSNPN, CDR2 SVGIG (reference sequence). The CDR3 here is CAWTTRETQYF. As DNA, the CDR3 is TGTGCCTGGACGACAAGAGAGACCCAGTACTTC.

The V and J genes are TRBV29-1 and TRBJ2-2; TRBD1 matches 9 bases. In germline, CDR1 is SQVTM, CDR2 ANQGSEA. V lost 7 bases to trimming and J lost 8 bases; unmatched junction nucleotides: 17. The CDR3 runs to 16 residues. The CDR3 region has the DNA TGCAGCGGAGAGAGACCGGGACAGGGTGGGATGGGGGAGCTGTTTTTT. Amino acids: CSGERPGQGGMGELFF.

The rearrangement uses TRBV7-9 and TRBJ1-4, with TRBD1 matching 8 bases. Looked up from germline, CDR1 is SEHNR and CDR2 is FQNEAQ (reference sequence). The CDR3 has 15 residues. The J segment lost 6 bases and the V segment lost 5 bases, leaving 8 bases of the junction unmatched. The CDR3 DNA reads as TGTGCCAGCAGCCTCAAACAGGGGGAAGATGAAAAACTGTTTTTT. Residues: CASSLKQGEDEKLFF.

This chain links TRBV29-1 with TRBJ2-2, with D unresolved. This CDR3 has 13 amino acids. V was cut by 7 bases and J by 5 bases, with 14 bases left in between. Germline V lookup: CDR1 SQVTM, CDR2 ANQGSEA. CDR3 DNA sequence: TGCAGCGCCTCTCTCACAGTGACCGGGGAGCTGTTTTTT. It encodes CSASLTVTGELFF.

For the CDR3, the DNA is TGCAGCGCCGCCGGGACTGAGGGCTATGGCTACACCTTC. Residues: CSAAGTEGYGYTF. The V call is TRBV29-1, the J call TRBJ1-2, with a weak D call TRBD1 (5 bases). In germline, CDR1 is SQVTM, CDR2 ANQGSEA. V was shortened by 7 bases and J by 4 bases, with 16 bases between the two germline ends. The CDR3 extends over 13 amino acids.

The gene calls are TRBV7-9 and TRBJ2-3; D not certain. Germline CDR1 is SEHNR and CDR2 is FQNEAQ (reference sequence). The V gene lost 5 bases and the J gene lost 0 bases, with 9 bases spanning the gap. CDR3 length: 14 amino acids. The CDR3 region is CASSGPLSTDTQYF. The CDR3 nucleotides read TGTGCCAGCAGCGGCCCCCTTAGCACAGATACGCAGTATTTT.

This clone was observed once. The chain uses TRBV25-1 and TRBJ2-2, with 9 bases fitting TRBD1. Germline CDR1 MGHDK, CDR2 SYGVNS. The CDR3 consists of 17 residues. Trimming cost V 7 bases and J 7 bases; bases outside gene matches: 16. The CDR3 region is CASMPPLGQGLDGELFF. CDR3 bases: TGTGCCAGCATGCCACCCCTCGGACAGGGGTTGGACGGGGAGCTGTTTTTT.

The rearrangement uses TRBV19 and TRBJ2-3, with a possible D match to TRBD2 (6 bases). Between the trimmed V and J ends, which lost 5 bases and 3 bases, there was a span of 9 bases. This CDR3 has 13 amino acids. Germline V gives CDR1 LNHDA, CDR2 SQIVND (reference sequence). CDR3 sequence: CASSPRGTDTQYF. The CDR3 DNA reads TGTGCCAGTAGTCCACGGGGGACAGATACGCAGTATTTT.

The chain is built from TRBV30 and TRBJ1-1, with TRBD1 as a possible D gene (6 bases). The CDR3 has 15 amino acids. Looked up from germline, CDR1 is GTSNPN and CDR2 is SVGIG (reference sequence). V shed 0 bases and J shed 5 bases, with 16 bases lying between them. The CDR3 DNA follows: TGTGCCTGGAGTGTAGGACAGCCTGGTAGGACTGAAGCTTTCTTT. Translated, it gives CAWSVGQPGRTEAFF.

The chain links TRBV9 to TRBJ2-1; 15 bases map to TRBD2. The CDR3 totals 22 residues. Germline V gene data show CDR1 as SGDLS and CDR2 as YYNGEE. Trimming cost V 0 bases and J 0 bases; bases outside gene matches: 13. The CDR3, as DNA: TGTGCCAGCAGCGTAGTGTCCTCACCGGGACTAGCGGGAGGCCACTCCTACAATGAGCAGTTCTTC. Translating gives CASSVVSSPGLAGGHSYNEQFF.

The chain joins TRBV5-8 to TRBJ2-5; the D gene is possibly TRBD2 (6 bases). Germline lookup yields CDR1 SGHTS and CDR2 YDEGEE. The V gene lost 1 base and the J gene lost 2 bases, with 12 bases spanning the gap. The length of the CDR3 is 15 residues. In DNA form, the CDR3 reads TGTGCCAGCAGCTTGCCCGGAGGGCCACAAGAGACCCAGTACTTC. This translates into CASSLPGGPQETQYF.

In its sample, this clone was seen once. V usage is TRBV7-9 and J usage is TRBJ2-3, with 8 bases aligning to TRBD2. The V segment lost 1 base and the J segment 6 bases; nucleotides outside the gene matches: 15. The germline CDR1 and CDR2 sequences are SEHNR and FQNEAQ (reference sequence). CDR3 length: 18 residues. The CDR3 spells CASSLGWGLGNEADTQYF. In DNA, the CDR3 is TGTGCCAGCAGCTTAGGTTGGGGACTAGGAAACGAGGCCGATACGCAGTATTTT.

The gene calls are TRBV11-2 and TRBJ1-1; D remains ambiguous. The CDR3 is 14 amino acids. CDR1 and CDR2 (germline): SGHAT, FQNNGV. V was pared by 2 bases and J by 4 bases, with 11 bases between. CDR3 region: CASSLRSGSTEAFF. The CDR3 nucleotides are TGTGCCAGCAGCTTACGATCCGGGTCCACTGAAGCTTTCTTT.

The sample holds a few counts of this clone. The V and J genes are TRBV6-6 and TRBJ2-2; a weak D match, TRBD2 (5 bases). The CDR3 totals 13 residues. V dropped 7 bases and J dropped 4 bases, with 10 bases sitting between them. In germline, CDR1 is MNHNY, CDR2 SVGAGI (reference sequence). CDR3 sequence reads: CASTPSFTGELFF. The CDR3 coding sequence is TGTGCCAGCACCCCTAGCTTCACCGGGGAGCTGTTTTTT.

The DNA for the CDR3 is TGTGCCATCAGTGAGTCGACGGGAGATGGCTACACCTTC. It is translated as CAISESTGDGYTF. The rearrangement links TRBV10-3 to TRBJ1-2, with D hard to call. This CDR3 has 13 amino acids. Germline values: CDR1 ENHRY, CDR2 SYGVKD. Deletions cut 0 bases from V and 6 bases from J, with 8 bases between.

This clone was found a few times. The chain combines TRBV5-1 with TRBJ2-3, with 7 nucleotides matching TRBD1. The CDR3 has 15 amino acids. CDR1 and CDR2 (germline): SGHRS, YFSETQ. Trimming cost V 3 bases and J 1 base; bases outside gene matches: 5. The CDR3 DNA sequence: TGCGCCAGCAGCTCAGGACAGGTGCGCACAGATACGCAGTATTTT. Amino acids: CASSSGQVRTDTQYF.

Note on this clone: Other DNA sequences in this sample translate to the same CDR3. This sequence joins TRBV30 and TRBJ1-3, with 10 bases aligning to TRBD1. Per the germline V gene, CDR1 is GTSNPN and CDR2 is SVGIG (reference sequence). The CDR3 sequence is 14 residues long. Trimming took 3 bases from V and 4 from J; bases not matched to a gene: 3. Here the CDR3 reads CAWSDRGRGNTIYF. The CDR3 bases are TGTGCCTGGAGCGACAGGGGGCGCGGAAACACCATATATTTT.

The chain is built from TRBV5-4 and TRBJ2-5; 7 bases agree with TRBD1. The CDR3 totals 15 residues. Trimming cost V 1 base and J 4 bases; bases outside gene matches: 7. The germline V gene encodes CDR1 SGHNT and CDR2 YYREEE (reference sequence). CDR3 coding DNA: TGTGCCAGCAGCTTGAGACAGGGATCTTTAGAGACCCAGTACTTC. Its translation: CASSLRQGSLETQYF.

This clone has a handful of counts. The V and J genes are TRBV11-3 and TRBJ2-6, with D possibly being TRBD1 (7 bases). The CDR3 consists of 18 residues. The germline V and J ends were trimmed by 1 base and 2 bases, with 15 bases remaining between them. Looked up from germline, CDR1 is SGHNT and CDR2 is YENEEA. CDR3: CASSLAQGGTAGANVLTF. The CDR3 nucleotides are TGTGCCAGCAGCTTAGCGCAGGGGGGAACAGCTGGGGCCAACGTCCTGACTTTC.

The rearrangement joins TRBV2 to TRBJ2-7; D might be TRBD1 (5 bases). Germline-derived CDR1 and CDR2 are SNHLY and FYNNEI. Deletions cut 6 bases from V and 3 bases from J, with 9 bases between. The CDR3 covers 12 residues. As DNA, the CDR3 is TGTGCCAGCAGATACCAGGGCTACGAGCAGTACTTC. Protein: CASRYQGYEQYF.